A selection of T cell receptor beta chains follows, all from one sample in a study of vaccination and CD4 T cells after COVID-19. No antigen has been identified for these receptors. Each CDR3 protein gets one entry after TCRdb re-called the PCR reads with MiXCR. The table shows 20,000 to 25,000 distinct CDR3 sequences, with 62% occurring only once. Sequences were derived from CD4+ T cells from blood, cultured in vitro, sampled before SARS-CoV-2 vaccination. Receptor source: a human donor who received a COVID-19 vaccine. Both conserved end residues are part of each CDR3. D genes are given only for firm matches. A clone size is listed for some rows: how often the clone was seen (once, few, many), or a class if it is expanded.

D	V	J	size	DNA	CDR3
TRBD1	TRBV20-1	TRBJ2-3	-	TGCAGTGCTCGGACAGGATTCACAGATACGCAGTATTTT	CSARTGFTDTQYF
-	TRBV27	TRBJ2-3	-	TGTGCCAGCAAGGATCGGTATACGCAGTATTTT	CASKDRYTQYF
-	TRBV20-1	TRBJ1-2	once	TGCAGTGCTAGAGAGGACCCTCTGAGTGGCTACACCTTC	CSAREDPLSGYTF
TRBD1	TRBV15	TRBJ1-5	once	TGTGCCACCAGTAGAACACACCACAGGGGCGCTAGGGGGGAGCCCCAGCATTTT	CATSRTHHRGARGEPQHF
TRBD1	TRBV7-9	TRBJ2-1	-	TGTGCCAGCACCCTCGGACAGGGTGTGCTAAGCTCCTACAATGAGCAGTTCTTC	CASTLGQGVLSSYNEQFF
-	TRBV7-2	TRBJ2-2	-	TGTGCCAGCAGCTTAGGGTACTCCGGGGAGCTGTTTTTT	CASSLGYSGELFF
-	TRBV5-4	TRBJ1-2	-	TGTGCCAGCAGCCCCTACCTTGACAGCTATGGCTACACCTTC	CASSPYLDSYGYTF
-	TRBV6-1	TRBJ2-3	few	TGTGCCAGCAGACAAGAAGGTACGCAGTATTTT	CASRQEGTQYF
TRBD1	TRBV2	TRBJ2-2	-	TGTGCCAGCAGCCAGGGACAGAGAAACACCGGGGAGCTGTTTTTT	CASSQGQRNTGELFF
TRBD1	TRBV2	TRBJ1-1	-	TGTGCCAGCGGGGGCAGGGGGCGGACTGAAGCTTTCTTT	CASGGRGRTEAFF
TRBD1	TRBV20-1	TRBJ1-2	-	TGCAGTGCTGACACAGGACAGGGAAATGGCTACACCTTC	CSADTGQGNGYTF
-	TRBV20-1	TRBJ1-1	-	TGCAGTGCTAGAACGCGGGGGGGGGTTGGTGAAGCTTTCTTT	CSARTRGGVGEAFF
-	TRBV7-6	TRBJ2-5	-	TGTGCCAGCAGCTTAGCGACAAAAGAGACCCAGTACTTC	CASSLATKETQYF
TRBD1	TRBV20-1	TRBJ2-7	-	TGCAGTGCTGCCGATACAGGGGCCTACGAGCAGTACTTC	CSAADTGAYEQYF
TRBD1	TRBV20-1	TRBJ1-1	-	TGCAGTGCTAGAGGCGATCGACAGGGAAGGGGGTCTGAAGCTTTCTTT	CSARGDRQGRGSEAFF
TRBD2	TRBV20-1	TRBJ2-3	-	TGCAGTGCTAGTCTCGGACTAGCGGGGAGCACAGATACGCAGTATTTT	CSASLGLAGSTDTQYF